The 26 T cell receptor beta chains below were found in one sample sequenced in a study of CXCR3-negative and CXCR3-positive naive CD8 T cells. 5' RACE with UMI labels generated the TRB cDNA libraries. TCRdb re-analyzed the 5' RACE reads; it lists each CDR3 protein once, without DNA. The sample table sets out around 160,000 distinct CDR3 sequences. For these receptors, no antigen is known. The study, taken as a whole, reports: Naive cells positive for CXCR3 carried more hydrophobic TRB CDR3s than CXCR3-negative ones.

Material: naive CXCR3+ CD8+ T cells from blood. Indicated subset: CD45RO-CCR7+CD27+CD95- naive CD8+ T cells expressing CXCR3 (TNR3+). Receptor source: a human donor in good health. Some clones in this sample may be carry-over from other donors' samples.

V usage is TRBV4-3 and J usage is TRBJ2-7. Germline CDR1 is LGHNA and CDR2 is YSLEER. CDR3 length: 15 amino acids. CDR3 residues: CASSHDLGAAYEQYF.

The genes are TRBV19 and TRBJ1-1. This CDR3 is 13 amino acids long. The V gene's germline CDR1 is LNHDA and CDR2 SQIVND (reference sequence). CDR3 in amino acids: CASSTNLGTEAFF.

This chain links TRBV6-6 with TRBJ2-7. Per the germline V gene, CDR1 is MNHNY and CDR2 is SVGAGI (reference sequence). The CDR3 covers 16 residues. The CDR3 loop reads CASSHTLEGSRYEQYF.

J is TRBJ1-1 and V is TRBV12-3 or TRBV12-4; the D call from TCRdb, TRBD1, cannot be confirmed without DNA. This CDR3 region has 14 residues. CDR3 region: CASSLTGDGTEAFF.

The chain carries TRBV12-5 and TRBJ1-1. The CDR3 is made up of 12 amino acids. Germline V lookup: CDR1 LGHNT, CDR2 FRNRAP. CDR3 in amino acids: CASGLDGTEAFF.

The chain carries TRBV27 and TRBJ1-2; TCRdb outputs TRBD1, but without DNA this stays unchecked. This CDR3 spans 15 amino acids. Germline V gene lookup returns CDR1 MNHEY and CDR2 SMNVEV (reference sequence). CDR3 in amino acids: CASSPGPRSRHGYTF.

The genes are TRBV28 and TRBJ1-2; TCRdb selects TRBD1, and the lack of DNA leaves this call unchecked. The CDR3 runs 14 residues. From germline, CDR1 is MDHEN and CDR2 SYDVKM. The CDR3 protein is CASSIREGWYGYTF.

The V gene is TRBV28, the J gene TRBJ2-1; TCRdb's D gene call, TRBD1, goes unchecked for lack of DNA. The germline V gene encodes CDR1 MDHEN and CDR2 SYDVKM. This CDR3 contains 13 residues. CDR3 loop: CASSPAPGDEQFF.

The chain links TRBV14 to TRBJ2-2; TCRdb gives TRBD1 as the D gene, but with no DNA this cannot be confirmed. This CDR3 has 15 amino acids. The germline gives CDR1 SGHDN, CDR2 FVKESK. This chain's CDR3 is CASSQWTGNTGELFF.

This rearrangement joins TRBV7-2 to TRBJ2-7; there is no DNA to check the TCRdb D call of TRBD2. The CDR3 runs 14 residues. Germline V lookup: CDR1 SGHTA, CDR2 FQGNSA. The CDR3 sequence is CASTPARRTYEQYF.

This chain uses TRBV5-5 with TRBJ1-6; TCRdb gives TRBD1 as the D gene, but with no DNA this cannot be confirmed. The CDR3 totals 15 residues. Looked up from germline, CDR1 is SGHKS and CDR2 is YYEKEE (reference sequence). The CDR3 protein is CASRSGTGAALPLHF. Together with reference TRBV5-5 and TRBJ1-6, the CDR3 gives the full variable domain: DAGVTQSPTHLIKTRGQQVTLRCSPISGHKSVSWYQQVLGQGPQFIFQYYEKEERGRGNFPDRFSARQFPNYSSELNVNALLLGDSALYLCASRSGTGAALPLHFGNGTRLTVT.

The chain is built from TRBV5-1 and TRBJ2-7; as DNA is missing, the TRBD1 call by TCRdb cannot be tested. Looked up from germline, CDR1 is SGHRS and CDR2 is YFSETQ. CDR3 length: 15 amino acids. The CDR3 loop is CASSLGPDKAYEQYF.

The chain is built from TRBV6-1 and TRBJ2-7; TCRdb reports TRBD1, a call that lacks DNA to check it against. This CDR3 spans 14 amino acids. Germline V gene sequence: CDR1 MNHNS, CDR2 SASEGT. The CDR3 sequence: CASFTTGVSYEQYF.

CDR3 region: CASSHRGTGGNTDTQYF. The V gene is TRBV23-1, the J gene TRBJ2-3; the TCRdb D gene call, TRBD1, has no DNA to confirm it. TRBV23-1 qualifies as an ORF whose function is uncertain. CDR3 length: 17 amino acids.

The chain is built from TRBV9 and TRBJ1-1. This CDR3 has 15 amino acids. CDR1 and CDR2 (germline): SGDLS, YYNGEE. The CDR3 is CASSVATGPQTEAFF.

The chain couples TRBV7-9 to TRBJ2-3; TCRdb picks TRBD2, but there is no DNA to check that call. The germline gives CDR1 SEHNR, CDR2 FQNEAQ (reference sequence). This CDR3 is 16 amino acids long. The chain's CDR3 is CASSYRGGVDTDTQYF.

The gene calls are TRBV6-5 and TRBJ1-2; TCRdb proposes TRBD1, but this gene call is untestable without DNA. This CDR3 has 12 residues. CDR1 and CDR2 (germline): MNHEY, SVGAGI. The CDR3 sequence is CASGDSTYGYTF.

The chain has TRBV5-4 and TRBJ1-1; TCRdb gives TRBD1 as the D gene, but with no DNA this cannot be confirmed. Germline V lookup: CDR1 SGHNT, CDR2 YYREEE (reference sequence). The CDR3 loop spans 14 amino acids. The CDR3 sequence: CASSLNDPGTEAFF.

The J gene is TRBJ1-5, the V gene TRBV7-9. Germline CDR1 SEHNR, CDR2 FQNEAQ (reference sequence). The CDR3 is 13 residues long. The CDR3 protein is CASSLSSNQPQHF.

The chain carries TRBV5-1 and TRBJ1-4. The CDR3 totals 17 residues. Germline V gene lookup returns CDR1 SGHRS and CDR2 YFSETQ. The CDR3 loop reads CASSWDLTGATNEKLFF.

The CDR3 reads CSVVSANPNQPQHF. This chain uses TRBV29-1 with TRBJ1-5. Germline V gene data show CDR1 as SQVTM and CDR2 as ANQGSEA. The CDR3 has 14 amino acids.

This chain joins TRBV6-2 or TRBV6-3 and TRBJ2-5. Germline V gene sequence: CDR1 MNHEY, CDR2 SVGEGT. The CDR3 consists of 16 residues. The CDR3 here is CASSYSRQHKEETQYF.

V usage is TRBV5-6 and J usage is TRBJ2-3; TCRdb gives TRBD1 as the D gene, but with no DNA this cannot be confirmed. Germline assignment: CDR1 SGHDT and CDR2 YYEEEE. The CDR3 covers 14 residues. CDR3 residues: CASSIGGITDTQYF.

The chain links TRBV6-2 or TRBV6-3 to TRBJ1-1. The CDR3 is made up of 14 amino acids. Germline lookup yields CDR1 MNHEY and CDR2 SVGEGT. This CDR3 reads CASSYSTGNTEAFF.

The chain joins TRBV27 to TRBJ2-1; TCRdb selects TRBD1, and the lack of DNA leaves this call unchecked. The CDR3 extends over 14 amino acids. In germline, CDR1 is MNHEY, CDR2 SMNVEV (reference sequence). CDR3 sequence reads: CASSLSRGWNEQFF.

The chain recombines TRBV13 with TRBJ2-7; the TCRdb D gene call, TRBD2, has no DNA to confirm it. The CDR3 length is 17 residues. Germline V lookup: CDR1 PRHDT, CDR2 FYEKMQ (reference sequence). Here the CDR3 reads CASSTRTSGRAVREQYF. Complete variable domain (other parts from reference TRBV13 and TRBJ2-7): AAGVIQSPRHLIKEKRETATLKCYPIPRHDTVYWYQQGPGQDPQFLISFYEKMQSDKGSIPDRFSAQQFSDYHSELNMSSLELGDSALYFCASSTRTSGRAVREQYFGPGTRLTVT.